The 4 T cell receptor beta chains below all came from one sample that was sequenced in a study of CD8 T cells in ankylosing spondylitis. Study findings and constraints: A TCR beta motif of several highly homologous variants seemed to mark ankylosing spondylitis blood.

For these TCRs, the target antigens are not known. From the 5' RACE reads, TCRdb called clonotypes with MiXCR, one entry per CDR3 protein. The repertoire consists of about 540,000 distinct CDR3 sequences, with about 13% occurring once and the leading ten covering around 7%. The sequenced sample was blood, either unsorted or a sorted T cell fraction (not recorded which). These receptors were obtained from a male donor with ankylosing spondylitis.

This chain's CDR3 is CASSKPGTTSDTQYF. In DNA form, the CDR3 reads TGTGCCAGCAGCAAACCCGGGACTACGTCAGATACGCAGTATTTT. The chain joins TRBV7-7 to TRBJ2-3; 7 bases match TRBD2. CDR1 is SSHAT and CDR2 is FNYEAQ in the germline V gene (reference sequence). The CDR3 has 15 residues. V lost 5 bases, J lost 4 bases, and 9 bases stayed unmatched.

This clonotype was counted ten times or more. V and J are TRBV10-3 and TRBJ2-1; D is ambiguous. The CDR3 has 14 amino acids. Trimming removed 6 bases at V and 7 bases at J, with 16 bases between. CDR1 and CDR2 (germline): ENHRY, SYGVKD. CDR3 in amino acids: CAISQRPPLNEQFF. CDR3 nucleotides: TGTGCCATCAGCCAAAGGCCACCCTTAAATGAGCAGTTCTTC.

The chain combines TRBV6-1 with TRBJ2-2; 9 bases are shared with TRBD1. Germline CDR1 MNHNS, CDR2 SASEGT. With 6 bases clipped from V and 2 bases from J, the junction kept 7 bases outside the gene matches. This CDR3 has 16 residues. The CDR3 loop reads CASRDSGQGNTGELFF. Here the CDR3 DNA reads TGTGCCAGCAGAGATTCGGGACAGGGCAACACCGGGGAGCTGTTTTTT.

This clonotype appeared a few times. The gene calls are TRBV12-3 or TRBV12-4 and TRBJ2-2, with D possibly matching TRBD1 (7 bases). V lost 4 bases to trimming and J lost 4 bases, with 13 bases between them. The CDR3 is made up of 15 amino acids. The CDR3 loop reads CASSWRGQRTGELFF. CDR3 in DNA: TGTGCCAGCAGTTGGAGGGGGCAGCGCACCGGGGAGCTGTTTTTT.